This T cell receptor (beta chain) was sequenced for a study of T cells in Graves' hyperthyroidism and ophthalmopathy. Findings and caveats of the study: Appearing also in blood were most of the thyroid clonotypes expanded above 0.001.

Regions amplified from RNA transcripts were the TCR beta CDR3 regions. With the HTBI primer set, the TCR CDR3 went through a first round of RT-PCR. TCRdb processed the multiplex PCR reads anew with MiXCR; each CDR3 protein has one entry. The data contain 600,000 or so distinct CDR3 sequences, approximately 44% of them singletons. Stable hyperthyroidism: no ophthalmopathy progression over 18 months of follow-up. Newly diagnosed hyperthyroidism, duration under 2 months, in patients aged 18 to 65. Diagnoses used clinical symptoms, serum thyroxine and TRAb, thyroid ultrasound and orbital computed tomography. This clonotype has more than one count but fewer than ten. Its target is unknown. The length of the CDR3 is 16 residues. V lost 6 bases to trimming and J lost 5 bases, with 23 bases between them. Per the germline V gene, CDR1 is SGDLS and CDR2 is YYNGEE.

The clonotype was recovered from a woman aged 18-29 years with Graves' hyperthyroidism. This chain connects TRBV9 to TRBJ2-5; a weak D match, TRBD2 (6 bases). Sequenced: peripheral blood or thyroid tissue (not recorded which). CDR3 nucleotide sequence: TGTGCCAGCATAGGGCCTCTGGCCCACGGAGGGGAGACCCAGTACTTC. It specifies CASIGPLAHGGETQYF.